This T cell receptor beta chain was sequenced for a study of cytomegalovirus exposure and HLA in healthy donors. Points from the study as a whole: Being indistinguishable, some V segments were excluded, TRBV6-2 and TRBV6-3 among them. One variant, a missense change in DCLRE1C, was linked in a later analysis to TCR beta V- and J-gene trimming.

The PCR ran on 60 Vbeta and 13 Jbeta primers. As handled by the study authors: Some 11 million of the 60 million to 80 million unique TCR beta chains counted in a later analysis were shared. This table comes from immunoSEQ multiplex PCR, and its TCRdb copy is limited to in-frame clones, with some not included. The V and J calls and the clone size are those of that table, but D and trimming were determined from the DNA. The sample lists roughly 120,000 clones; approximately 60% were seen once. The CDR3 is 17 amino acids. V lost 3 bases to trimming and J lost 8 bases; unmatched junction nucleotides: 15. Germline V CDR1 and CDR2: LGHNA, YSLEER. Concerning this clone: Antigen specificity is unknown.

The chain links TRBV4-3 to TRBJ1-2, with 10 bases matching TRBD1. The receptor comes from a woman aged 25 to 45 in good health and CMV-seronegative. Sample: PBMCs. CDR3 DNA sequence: TGCGCCAGCAGCCAGACCATTAGCGGGACAGGGGAAAGGGGCTACACCTTC. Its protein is CASSQTISGTGERGYTF.